This T cell receptor (beta chain) derives from a study of T-cell memory formation after mild COVID-19. About this clonotype: Just one base apart from a much larger clone, this may be a read error.

The germline V gene has CDR1 SGHAT and CDR2 FQNNGV. The CDR3 sequence is 15 residues long. Trimming stripped 5 bases from V and 8 bases from J, with 19 bases between. Each CDR3 protein is one row after TCRdb ran MiXCR on the 5' RACE reads. The sample yields 55,000 to 65,000 distinct CDR3 sequences, 8% to 10% seen once. This chain links TRBV11-2 with TRBJ2-4; D perhaps matches TRBD2 (6 bases). The sample taken for sequencing was PBMCs or a T cell subset sorted from them (not recorded which). The sequence came from a man aged 18 to 29 who had mild COVID-19 (a few samples of this study predate the infection). Cell type and time point are not known. The CDR3 sequence: CASSRNGGESHIQYF. Here the CDR3 DNA reads TGTGCCAGCAGCCGAAACGGGGGTGAATCACACATTCAGTACTTC.